This T cell receptor (beta chain) was found in a study of beta chain features in type 1 diabetes. Per germline, CDR1 SQVTM and CDR2 ANQGSEA. V gave up 6 bases and J gave up 4 bases, with 27 bases separating them. This CDR3 comprises 17 residues. The whole isolated RNA underwent reverse transcription, so sequencing captured expressed TCRB transcripts. This table comes from immunoSEQ multiplex PCR, and its TCRdb copy is limited to in-frame clones, with some not included. In the table there are about 16,000 clones, less than 60% of which are singletons. The sequence was obtained from a young woman in good health. Material for sequencing was stem cell memory CD4+ T cells from blood. The chain carries TRBV29-1 and TRBJ2-5; the D gene is possibly TRBD1 (8 bases). CDR3 nucleotide sequence: TGCAGCGTAAGGGGGGGAGGGCGACAGGGGAGTTCAGAGACCCAGTACTTC. Protein product: CSVRGGGRQGSSETQYF.